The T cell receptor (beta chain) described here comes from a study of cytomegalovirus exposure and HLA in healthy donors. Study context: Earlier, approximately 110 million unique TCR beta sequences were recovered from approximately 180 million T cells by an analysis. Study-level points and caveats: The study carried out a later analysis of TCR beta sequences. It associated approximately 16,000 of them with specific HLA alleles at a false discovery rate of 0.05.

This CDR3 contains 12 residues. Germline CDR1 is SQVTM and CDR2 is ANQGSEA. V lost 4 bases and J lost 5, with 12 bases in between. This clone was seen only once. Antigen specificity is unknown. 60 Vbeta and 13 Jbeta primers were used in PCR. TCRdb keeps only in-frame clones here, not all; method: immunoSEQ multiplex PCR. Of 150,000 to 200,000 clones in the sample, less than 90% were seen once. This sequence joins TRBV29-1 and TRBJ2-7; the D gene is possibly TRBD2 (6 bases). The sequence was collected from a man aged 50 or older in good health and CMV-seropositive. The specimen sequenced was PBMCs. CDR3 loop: CSVVGGGNEQYF. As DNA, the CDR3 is TGCAGCGTTGTTGGGGGAGGAAACGAGCAGTACTTC.